The rows below give T cell receptor beta chains drawn from one sample of a study of stem cell transplantation in POMP-related autoinflammatory disease. Assay: immunoSEQ multiplex PCR; the TCRdb copy retains only in-frame clones and omits some. The sample carries fewer than 30,000 clones, approximately 85% recorded once. Here the sequenced sample was CD4+ T cells from PBMCs, taken before stem cell transplantation. The receptor source for this set is a human donor with POMP-related autoinflammation and immune dysregulation (PRAID). Each CDR3 is given with its conserved first and last residue. D genes are given only for firm matches.

>TRBV6-4|-|TRBJ2-3
CASSDSTGTTDTQYF
TGTGCCAGCAGTGACTCGACGGGTACCACAGATACGCAGTATTTT
>TRBV23-1|TRBD2|TRBJ2-5
CASSHEGLAGVGETQYF
TGCGCCAGCAGTCACGAGGGACTAGCGGGAGTCGGAGAGACCCAGTACTTC
>TRBV27|-|TRBJ1-2
CASSLVGPNYGYTF
TGTGCCAGCAGTTTAGTCGGCCCTAACTATGGCTACACCTTC
>TRBV30|-|TRBJ1-2
CAWNRDGYTF
TGTGCCTGGAATCGGGATGGCTACACCTTC
>TRBV6-5|TRBD2|TRBJ2-4
CASRAGGRGIQYF
TGTGCCAGCAGGGCTGGAGGGAGGGGCATTCAGTACTTC
>TRBV4-1|TRBD1|TRBJ2-5
CASSQAAGPGGQETQYF
TGCGCCAGCAGCCAAGCGGCAGGACCAGGGGGACAAGAGACCCAGTACTTC
>TRBV5-5|TRBD2|TRBJ2-5
CASSLGRLAGIETQYF
TGTGCCAGCAGCTTGGGACGACTAGCGGGAATTGAGACCCAGTACTTC
>TRBV18|TRBD1|TRBJ2-3
CASSPMADRFRTDTQYF
TGTGCCAGCTCACCGATGGCGGACAGGTTCCGCACAGATACGCAGTATTTT
>TRBV4-2|TRBD2|TRBJ2-7
CASSQQVGLAGARSYEQYF
TGTGCCAGCAGCCAACAAGTGGGACTAGCGGGAGCGCGCTCCTACGAGCAGTACTTC
>TRBV2|-|TRBJ2-7
CASSVSYEQYF
TGTGCCAGCAGTGTCTCCTACGAGCAGTACTTC
>TRBV18|-|TRBJ2-3
CASSPPASTGTDTQYF
TGTGCCAGCTCACCACCGGCCTCGACCGGCACAGATACGCAGTATTTT
>TRBV10-3|TRBD2|TRBJ2-1
CAISGRAGGAYNEQFF
TGTGCCATCAGTGGACGAGCGGGAGGAGCCTACAATGAGCAGTTCTTC
>TRBV5-1|TRBD2|TRBJ2-3
CASSLAGLNTDTQYF
TGCGCCAGCAGCTTGGCGGGACTAAACACAGATACGCAGTATTTT
>TRBV12-5|-|TRBJ1-5
CASGSQGRGQPQHF
TGTGCTAGTGGTTCCCAGGGAAGGGGTCAGCCCCAGCATTTT